This T cell receptor (beta chain) was identified during a study of long-term antiretroviral therapy in people with HIV. Study-wide results and caveats: Records did not include ART adherence, viral resistance or therapy changes.

CDR1 is KGHSH and CDR2 is LQKENI in the germline V gene. The CDR3 consists of 13 residues. V lost 6 bases, J lost 3 bases, and 5 bases stayed unmatched. Sequencing used immunoSEQ v3.0 at survey level. Profiled with immunoSEQ multiplex PCR; TCRdb holds only in-frame clones, not every one. This sample has 25,000 to 35,000 clones, with 75% to 90% found just once. This clone was found once. Its specificity is not known. The starting material was unsorted PBMCs, obtained around 5 years before starting antiretroviral therapy. This chain links TRBV18 with TRBJ2-7, with TRBD1 identical over 7 bases. The sequence came from a man in his fifties or sixties with HIV. CDR3 region: CASSPRDSYEQYF. CDR3 DNA sequence: TGTGCCAGCTCGCCAAGGGACAGCTACGAGCAGTACTTC. Full variable domain (remainder filled in from reference TRBV18 and TRBJ2-7): NAGVMQNPRHLVRRRGQEARLRCSPMKGHSHVYWYRQLPEEGLKFMVYLQKENIIDESGMPKERFSAEFPKEGPSILRIQQVVRGDSAAYFCASSPRDSYEQYFGPGTRLTVT.